This T cell receptor (beta chain) was identified during a study of cytomegalovirus exposure and HLA in healthy donors. Findings and limits, study-wide: Cytomegalovirus association was assigned to 150 to 200 TCR beta chains. V- and J-gene trimming of TCR beta was linked (in a later analysis) to a missense DCLRE1C variant.

Comments on this clone: Its target is not known.

The PCR was carried out with 60 Vbeta primers and 13 Jbeta primers. Some clones are missing from TCRdb's copy, which holds only in-frame ones; the method was immunoSEQ multiplex PCR. The sample has approximately 180,000 clones; 70% to 85% are singletons. V dropped 2 bases and J dropped 3 bases, with 14 bases sitting between them. Looked up from germline, CDR1 is MNHNY and CDR2 is SVGAGI (reference sequence). The CDR3 has 16 amino acids. J is TRBJ1-3 and V is TRBV6-6, with D tentatively TRBD1 (5 bases). The source material was PBMCs. This sequence originates from a man aged 18 to 30 in good health and CMV-seronegative. CDR3 in amino acids: CASSYTQGSGGNTIYF. The CDR3 region has the DNA TGTGCCAGCAGTTACACCCAGGGATCCGGTGGAAACACCATATATTTT.